Given below is one T cell receptor (beta chain) in context. What it recognizes is unknown. This specimen comes from a study of T cells in localized non-small cell lung cancer. The study's findings and limits: Only one tumor region was sequenced, so heterogeneity remains possible. Within adjacent lung there appeared a median around 55 of the top 100 tumor clones. The study found T cell clonality highest in uninvolved adjacent lung, above tumor.

There are 11 residues in the CDR3. Germline V gives CDR1 GTSNPN, CDR2 SVGIG (reference sequence). The V end was cut by 0 bases, the J end by 8 bases, with 4 bases between. Some clones are missing from TCRdb's copy, which holds only in-frame ones; the method was immunoSEQ multiplex PCR. Among roughly 48,000 clones listed, 70% to 80% were seen once. The V call is TRBV30, the J call TRBJ2-2; D is uncertain. This receptor was taken from a man between 35 and 75 years old with stage I squamous cell lung carcinoma. Sequencing was performed on peripheral blood, taken before any cancer treatment. CDR3 sequence reads: CAWSVTGELFF. The CDR3 coding sequence is TGTGCCTGGAGTGTAACGGGGGAGCTGTTTTTT.